These 30 T cell receptor beta chains originate from one sample sequenced in a study of graft-versus-host responses after intestinal transplantation. TCRdb's copy holds only in-frame clones and misses some; the assay was immunoSEQ multiplex PCR. The sample lists 80,000 to 85,000 clones, 90% to 95% occurring once. These TCRs' antigens remain unknown. The sample was unstimulated CD4+ T cells sorted from spleen or lymph node cells, taken before intestinal transplant. The origin of the receptors is a human donor who received an intestinal transplant.

A single count supports this clone. The chain joins TRBV6-6 to TRBJ1-6; D uncertain. From germline, CDR1 is MNHNY and CDR2 SVGAGI (reference sequence). V was cut by 5 bases and J by 3 bases, with 14 bases left in between. This CDR3 spans 16 amino acids. The CDR3 is CASSTKSGSYNSPLHF. CDR3 nucleotides: TGTGCCAGCAGTACTAAATCCGGCAGCTATAATTCACCCCTCCACTTT.

This clone has a single count. The chain carries TRBV19 and TRBJ2-6; the D gene is possibly TRBD2 (5 bases). V gave up 4 bases and J gave up 2 bases, with 12 bases separating them. The germline gives CDR1 LNHDA, CDR2 SQIVND (reference sequence). The CDR3 runs to 16 residues. CDR3 amino acids: CASSTLEDAGANVLTF. Written as DNA, the CDR3 is TGTGCCAGTAGTACTCTGGAGGACGCTGGGGCCAACGTCCTGACTTTC. Full variable domain (outside the CDR3, taken from reference TRBV19 and TRBJ2-6): DGGITQSPKYLFRKEGQNVTLSCEQNLNHDAMYWYRQDPGQGLRLIYYSQIVNDFQKGDIAEGYSVSREKKESFPLTVTSAQKNPTAFYLCASSTLEDAGANVLTFGAGSRLTVL.

The rearrangement joins TRBV7-2 to TRBJ1-2; the D gene is possibly TRBD1 (5 bases). V lost 5 bases, J lost 3 bases, and 13 bases lay in between. Looked up from germline, CDR1 is SGHTA and CDR2 is FQGNSA. The CDR3 extends over 14 amino acids. In DNA form, the CDR3 reads TGTGCCAGCAGCCCATCAGGGACTCACTATGGCTACACCTTC. It translates to CASSPSGTHYGYTF. The full variable domain, rest sourced from reference TRBV7-2 and TRBJ1-2, is GAGVSQSPSNKVTEKGKDVELRCDPISGHTALYWYRQSLGQGLEFLIYFQGNSAPDKSGLPSDRFSAERTGGSVSTLTIQRTQQEDSAVYLCASSPSGTHYGYTFGSGTRLTVV.

The chain links TRBV7-2 to TRBJ2-7, with 8 bases matching TRBD1. J lost 2 bases, V lost 5 bases, and 5 bases had no gene match. The CDR3 has 14 amino acids. In germline, CDR1 is SGHTA, CDR2 FQGNSA. This chain's CDR3 is CASSPQTGAYEQYF. The DNA for the CDR3 is TGTGCCAGCAGCCCCCAGACAGGGGCCTACGAGCAGTACTTC.

Details on this clone: The missing conserved phenylalanine or tryptophan at the end of this CDR3 makes a read error likely. Because the CDR3's place on the DNA is in doubt, the DNA is left out and the CDR3 is given as listed by TCRdb. The J gene is TRBJ2-7, the V gene TRBV21-1; the table's D call of TRBD1 was not tested on the DNA. TRBV21-1 has pseudogene status. The CDR3 totals 10 residues, both ends included. The CDR3 reads CASLDRVSRL.

This clone was counted only a few times. The chain links TRBV5-8 to TRBJ1-3; D might be TRBD1 (6 bases). Germline values: CDR1 SGHTS, CDR2 YDEGEE. The V gene lost 4 bases and the J gene lost 0 bases, with 11 bases spanning the gap. This CDR3 region has 15 residues. The CDR3 coding sequence is TGTGCCAGCAGCCGGACAGTCCTCTCTGGAAACACCATATATTTT. It translates to CASSRTVLSGNTIYF.

The CDR3 sequence is CASSPPGNYGYTF. CDR3 nucleotides: TGTGCCAGCAGTCCACCGGGGAACTATGGCTACACCTTC. The gene calls are TRBV5-4 and TRBJ1-2; D unclear. This CDR3 spans 13 amino acids. CDR1 is SGHNT and CDR2 is YYREEE in the germline V gene (reference sequence). V was trimmed by 5 bases and J by 2 bases, leaving 10 bases between them.

This chain joins TRBV6-1 and TRBJ1-5; TRBD1 matches at 8 bases. There are 14 residues in the CDR3. Germline-derived CDR1 and CDR2 are MNHNS and SASEGT. With V trimmed by 5 bases and J by 1 base, 1 base remained unmatched. DNA of the CDR3: TGTGCCAGCAGTCGACAGGGGAGCAATCAGCCCCAGCATTTT. Translated: CASSRQGSNQPQHF.

This clone showed up just once. The chain is built from TRBV4-3 and TRBJ2-7, with TRBD1 matching 7 bases. The V segment lost 0 bases and the J segment 4 bases; nucleotides outside the gene matches: 6. This CDR3 is 15 amino acids long. From germline, CDR1 is LGHNA and CDR2 YSLEER. CDR3 sequence reads: CASSQEGRGKYEQYF. DNA of the CDR3: TGCGCCAGCAGCCAAGAAGGCAGGGGGAAGTACGAGCAGTACTTC.

This chain links TRBV27 with TRBJ2-7, with 7 positions matching TRBD1. Looked up from germline, CDR1 is MNHEY and CDR2 is SMNVEV (reference sequence). V lost 6 bases, J lost 9 bases, and 17 bases stayed unmatched. This CDR3 contains 15 residues. CDR3 sequence (DNA): TGTGCCAGCAGATCTCTGACAGGGCGCCTGTGGGTGCAGTACTTC. This gives the protein CASRSLTGRLWVQYF.

This chain uses TRBV4-3 with TRBJ1-1; TRBD1 matches 8 bases. The J segment lost 0 bases and the V segment lost 3 bases, leaving 3 bases of the junction unmatched. The CDR3 extends over 15 amino acids. The germline CDR1 and CDR2 sequences are LGHNA and YSLEER. Written as DNA, the CDR3 is TGCGCCAGCAGCCAGCGACAGGGGTTGAACACTGAAGCTTTCTTT. Protein: CASSQRQGLNTEAFF.

J is TRBJ2-7 and V is TRBV4-1; no clear D gene. Germline V gives CDR1 MGHRA, CDR2 YSYEKL. The CDR3 spans 14 residues. V lost 4 bases and J lost 0, with 10 bases in between. The CDR3 sequence is CASSLYRISYEQYF. The CDR3 region has the DNA TGCGCCAGCAGCCTATACAGAATCTCCTACGAGCAGTACTTC.

This chain uses TRBV27 with TRBJ2-7; 9 bases align to TRBD2. The germline CDR1 and CDR2 sequences are MNHEY and SMNVEV (reference sequence). Trimming removed 5 bases from V and 3 bases from J; junction bases left unmatched: 8. This CDR3 spans 15 amino acids. This chain's CDR3 is CASSIAGALSYEQYF. The CDR3, as DNA: TGTGCCAGCAGTATAGCGGGGGCGTTAAGCTACGAGCAGTACTTC.

This clone was counted between two and nine times. Here the CDR3 reads CASSEAPDRGPGYTF. The CDR3, as DNA: TGTGCCAGCTCTGAAGCCCCGGACAGGGGGCCTGGCTACACCTTC. The J gene is TRBJ1-2, the V gene TRBV6-6, with TRBD1 identical over 11 bases. CDR1 is MNHNY, CDR2 SVGAGI, per germline (reference sequence). Trimming removed 8 bases from V and 7 bases from J; junction bases left unmatched: 12. This CDR3 contains 15 residues.

V gene TRBV30 combines with J gene TRBJ1-2; no clear D gene. V was pared by 7 bases and J by 5 bases, with 20 bases between. There are 14 residues in the CDR3. The germline gives CDR1 GTSNPN, CDR2 SVGIG (reference sequence). CDR3 sequence: CASQKSGGIYGYTF. CDR3 sequence (DNA): TGTGCCTCCCAGAAAAGTGGAGGGATATATGGCTACACCTTC.

V and J are TRBV6-5 and TRBJ2-1, with 8 bases lining up with TRBD2. After removal of 5 bases from V and 7 bases from J, the junction contained 7 bases not matched to a gene. The CDR3 consists of 14 residues. Germline assignment: CDR1 MNHEY and CDR2 SVGAGI. The CDR3 DNA sequence: TGTGCCAGCAGTCGGGGGGGCAAATCGAATGAGCAGTTCTTC. This sequence encodes CASSRGGKSNEQFF.

The chain carries TRBV10-2 and TRBJ1-5; no reliable D call. V lost 3 bases and J 0 bases, leaving 3 bases between the germline ends. Germline lookup yields CDR1 WSHSY and CDR2 SAAADI. The CDR3 loop spans 13 amino acids. The CDR3 spells CASSDSSNQPQHF. DNA for the CDR3: TGCGCCAGCAGTGACAGTAGCAATCAGCCCCAGCATTTT.

The V call is TRBV6-1, the J call TRBJ2-3; a possible D gene is TRBD2 (6 bases). CDR1 is MNHNS, CDR2 SASEGT, per germline. V lost 6 bases to trimming and J lost 5 bases, with 6 bases between them. The CDR3 spans 11 residues. CDR3 residues: CASSGRDTQYF. CDR3 nucleotide sequence: TGTGCCAGCAGCGGGAGAGATACGCAGTATTTT.

V is TRBV29-1 and J is TRBJ1-1; D is perhaps TRBD1 (5 bases). The CDR3 is made up of 15 amino acids. The V gene lost 4 bases and the J gene lost 4 bases, with 19 bases spanning the gap. Germline CDR1 and CDR2: SQVTM and ANQGSEA. CDR3 coding DNA: TGCAGCGTTGCTGGGGGGGGGTTGGAGGGCACTGAAGCTTTCTTT. Its translation: CSVAGGGLEGTEAFF.

V is TRBV18 and J is TRBJ1-1; no clear D. The germline CDR1 and CDR2 sequences are KGHSH and LQKENI. V was clipped by 3 bases and J by 1 base, with 6 bases between them. The CDR3 is 13 residues long. CDR3 amino acids: CASSPSPNTEAFF. In nucleotides, the CDR3 is TGTGCCAGCTCACCTAGTCCGAACACTGAAGCTTTCTTT. The complete variable domain, with remaining parts taken from reference TRBV18 and TRBJ1-1, reads NAGVMQNPRHLVRRRGQEARLRCSPMKGHSHVYWYRQLPEEGLKFMVYLQKENIIDESGMPKERFSAEFPKEGPSILRIQQVVRGDSAAYFCASSPSPNTEAFFGQGTRLTVV.

The chain links TRBV19 to TRBJ2-7; TRBD1 is a possible D gene (5 bases). The CDR3 has 13 residues. Germline values: CDR1 LNHDA, CDR2 SQIVND (reference sequence). V was shortened by 10 bases and J by 0 bases, with 13 bases between the two germline ends. The CDR3 loop reads CATTGFSSYEQYF. CDR3 sequence (DNA): TGTGCCACTACAGGTTTTAGCTCCTACGAGCAGTACTTC.

This rearrangement joins TRBV11-3 to TRBJ1-1; no reliable D call. The CDR3 length is 14 residues. In germline, CDR1 is SGHNT, CDR2 YENEEA. V was trimmed by 2 bases and J by 0 bases, leaving 7 bases between them. CDR3 region: CASSLRRLNTEAFF. CDR3 sequence (DNA): TGTGCCAGCAGCTTACGGCGGTTGAACACTGAAGCTTTCTTT.

This sequence joins TRBV25-1 and TRBJ2-7; 9 bases map to TRBD1. V gave up 2 bases and J gave up 4 bases; unmatched junction bases: 6. The CDR3 spans 15 residues. CDR1 and CDR2 from the germline V gene are MGHDK and SYGVNS. DNA for the CDR3: TGTGCCAGCAGTGAAATTACAGGGGGCCCTTACGAGCAGTACTTC. Amino acids: CASSEITGGPYEQYF.

The J gene is TRBJ1-1, the V gene TRBV9; TRBD1 matches 8 bases. The trim removed 4 bases at V and 1 base at J, leaving 6 bases unmatched. Per germline, CDR1 SGDLS and CDR2 YYNGEE. The CDR3 consists of 15 residues. The CDR3 DNA follows: TGTGCCAGCAGCATATCAGGGGGCGGGAACACTGAAGCTTTCTTT. It translates to CASSISGGGNTEAFF.

DNA of the CDR3: TGTGCCAGCAGCCCGGGACTAGCCGAGCAGTTCTTC. Its translation is CASSPGLAEQFF. The chain has TRBV5-6 and TRBJ2-1; 9 bases align to TRBD2. From germline, CDR1 is SGHDT and CDR2 YYEEEE. The CDR3 sequence is 12 residues long. Unmatched junction bases numbered 3, after V lost 4 bases and J lost 10 bases.

The sample holds one count of this clone. This sequence joins TRBV9 and TRBJ1-6; a weak D match, TRBD1 (5 bases). CDR1 and CDR2 (germline): SGDLS, YYNGEE. The CDR3 covers 15 residues. Trimming removed 1 base at V and 9 bases at J, with 14 bases between. The CDR3 loop reads CASSVYNRWGSPLHF. The CDR3 region has the DNA TGTGCCAGCAGCGTATATAACAGGTGGGGTTCACCCCTCCACTTT.

The chain carries TRBV29-1 and TRBJ1-1; D call uncertain. CDR3 length equals 12 residues. V was shortened by 3 bases and J by 5 bases, with 10 bases between the two germline ends. Looked up from germline, CDR1 is SQVTM and CDR2 is ANQGSEA. The CDR3 bases are TGCAGCGTTGATAGCGGTCGGACTGAAGCTTTCTTT. Amino acids: CSVDSGRTEAFF.

This chain links TRBV27 with TRBJ1-1; D uncertain. V was trimmed by 5 bases and J by 5 bases, leaving 12 bases between them. Germline assignment: CDR1 MNHEY and CDR2 SMNVEV (reference sequence). The CDR3 covers 13 residues. The CDR3 DNA follows: TGTGCCAGCAGTGGAGCCCGGTTGACTGAAGCTTTCTTT. Translation: CASSGARLTEAFF.

V usage is TRBV29-1 and J usage is TRBJ2-7; 9 bases align to TRBD1. Germline V CDR1 and CDR2: SQVTM, ANQGSEA. The CDR3 extends over 14 amino acids. V dropped 4 bases and J dropped 5; count of bases not matched to a gene: 9. The CDR3 here is CSVGGGQGSDEQYF. The CDR3 coding sequence is TGCAGCGTTGGAGGGGGACAGGGATCCGACGAGCAGTACTTC.

The CDR3 sequence: CASSSGLAGGQTDTQYF. DNA for the CDR3: TGTGCCAGCAGCTCGGGACTAGCGGGGGGGCAGACAGATACGCAGTATTTT. This chain uses TRBV7-2 with TRBJ2-3, with TRBD2 identical over 16 bases. Per germline, CDR1 SGHTA and CDR2 FQGNSA. The CDR3 is 17 amino acids. Trimming took 4 bases from V and 3 from J; bases not matched to a gene: 4. Complete variable domain (other parts from reference TRBV7-2 and TRBJ2-3): GAGVSQSPSNKVTEKGKDVELRCDPISGHTALYWYRQSLGQGLEFLIYFQGNSAPDKSGLPSDRFSAERTGGSVSTLTIQRTQQEDSAVYLCASSSGLAGGQTDTQYFGPGTRLTVL.